The 27 T cell receptor beta chains presented below share a single source sample, sequenced in a study of human T cells and chemical hapten exposure. TCRdb ran MiXCR on the RACE reads and lists one entry per CDR3 protein. This sample has 80,000 to 95,000 distinct CDR3 sequences, with 11% found just once. Time point: patch test 2, 6 weeks after DPC sensitization. Noted treatment: therapeutic diphenylcyclopropenone sensitization with weekly scalp DPC. The material sequenced was whole blood, taken in connection with sensitization to the hapten diphenylcyclopropenone (DPC). These receptors originate from a man aged 18 to 29 with alopecia areata. Some clones in this sample may be carry-over from other donors' samples.

The genes are TRBV4-1 and TRBJ2-1; 8 bases map to TRBD2. The length of the CDR3 is 16 residues. The junction had 10 bases not matched to a gene; V was cut back by 5 bases and J by 4 bases. The germline gives CDR1 MGHRA, CDR2 YSYEKL. In nucleotides, the CDR3 is TGCGCCAGCAGCATCTACGGACTAGCCTCATACAATGAGCAGTTCTTC. As protein: CASSIYGLASYNEQFF.

Ten or more counts support this clonotype. The rearrangement joins TRBV20-1 to TRBJ1-5; D gene unclear. The V end lost 0 bases, the J end lost 0 bases, and 9 bases lay between the germline ends. Germline values: CDR1 DFQATT, CDR2 SNEGSKA (reference sequence). The CDR3 has 15 residues. CDR3 loop: CSARDLVYSNQPQHF. CDR3 DNA sequence: TGCAGTGCTAGAGATTTGGTCTATAGCAATCAGCCCCAGCATTTT.

There are many counts of this clonotype. The chain carries TRBV6-2 or TRBV6-3 and TRBJ1-1, with D perhaps TRBD1 (5 bases). CDR1 is MNHEY and CDR2 is SVGEGT in the germline V gene. The CDR3 covers 14 residues. The V end was cut by 5 bases, the J end by 4 bases, with 14 bases between. CDR3 in DNA: TGTGCCAGCAGTACGAGGGGTGTGAGCACTGAAGCTTTCTTT. This gives the protein CASSTRGVSTEAFF.

This chain joins TRBV14 and TRBJ2-5; no clear D gene. Trimming removed 1 base at V and 5 bases at J, with 14 bases between. CDR1 and CDR2 (germline): SGHDN, FVKESK. The CDR3 loop spans 15 amino acids. The CDR3 sequence: CASSQVPRSWETQYF. In DNA form, the CDR3 reads TGTGCCAGCAGCCAAGTTCCGAGATCCTGGGAGACCCAGTACTTC.

This clonotype was observed a few times. The V and J genes are TRBV4-3 and TRBJ1-2, with a possible D match to TRBD1 (6 bases). Trimming cost V 0 bases and J 2 bases, with 16 bases left between them. This CDR3 is 17 amino acids long. The germline V gene has CDR1 LGHNA and CDR2 YSLEER. The CDR3 is CASSQDRTGHKNYGYTF. The CDR3 DNA reads TGCGCCAGCAGCCAAGACAGAACGGGACACAAAAACTATGGCTACACCTTC.

In regard to this clonotype: This could be a read error, since a much larger clone is one nucleotide away. This chain joins TRBV5-5 and TRBJ1-1, with 7 bases fitting TRBD1. CDR1 is SGHKS, CDR2 YYEKEE, per germline (reference sequence). Trimming cost V 4 bases and J 1 base; bases outside gene matches: 4. The CDR3 runs 14 residues. CDR3 DNA: TGTGCCAGCAGCCCCCGGACAGGGAACACTGAAGCTTTCTTT. Its translation is CASSPRTGNTEAFF.

This clonotype was observed at least ten times. This sequence joins TRBV7-6 and TRBJ2-2, with D perhaps matching TRBD1 (5 bases). The CDR3 extends over 15 amino acids. Germline CDR1 is SGHVS and CDR2 is FNYEAQ. V lost 6 bases, J lost 0 bases, and 11 bases lay in between. In DNA form, the CDR3 reads TGTGCCAGCAGTCCGACAGTTCCGAACACCGGGGAGCTGTTTTTT. Protein product: CASSPTVPNTGELFF.

J is TRBJ1-1 and V is TRBV4-3; D gene uncertain. Per the germline V gene, CDR1 is LGHNA and CDR2 is YSLEER. The CDR3 covers 14 residues. V shed 1 base and J shed 1 base, with 7 bases lying between them. The CDR3 bases are TGCGCCAGCAGCCAAGTCTCAGGGAACACTGAAGCTTTCTTT. Protein product: CASSQVSGNTEAFF.

The J gene is TRBJ1-1, the V gene TRBV28; D is possibly TRBD1 (6 bases). The V end was cut by 2 bases, the J end by 3 bases, with 13 bases between. The CDR3 has 15 amino acids. The germline V gene encodes CDR1 MDHEN and CDR2 SYDVKM. CDR3 bases: TGTGCCAGCAGTTTACTAGGGGGGTTGGACACTGAAGCTTTCTTT. It yields the protein CASSLLGGLDTEAFF.

This clonotype was seen at least ten times. V is TRBV19 and J is TRBJ2-3; 8 bases are shared with TRBD1. Germline V gene lookup returns CDR1 LNHDA and CDR2 SQIVND (reference sequence). V shed 7 bases and J 3 bases; nucleotides not matched to a gene: 9. The CDR3 sequence is 15 residues long. CDR3 sequence reads: CASTPRRQGTDTQYF. Written as DNA, the CDR3 is TGTGCCAGTACCCCTCGCCGACAGGGGACAGATACGCAGTATTTT.

This clonotype showed up many times. This chain uses TRBV7-9 with TRBJ2-1, with a weak D call TRBD2 (5 bases). The CDR3 has 16 amino acids. Germline V lookup: CDR1 SEHNR, CDR2 FQNEAQ (reference sequence). V shed 5 bases and J shed 6 bases, with 20 bases lying between them. The CDR3 spells CASSPALADPRNEQFF. CDR3 coding DNA: TGTGCCAGCAGCCCAGCCCTAGCAGATCCCCGCAATGAGCAGTTCTTC.

This clonotype showed up many times. The chain carries TRBV7-6 and TRBJ1-2; 9 bases line up with TRBD1. Germline assignment: CDR1 SGHVS and CDR2 FNYEAQ. The trim removed 10 bases at V and 2 bases at J, leaving 5 bases unmatched. This CDR3 is built from 13 residues. Here the CDR3 DNA reads TGTGCCACGGGACAGGGACCAAACTATGGCTACACCTTC. Residues: CATGQGPNYGYTF.

The table lists this clonotype with a few counts. The V and J genes are TRBV25-1 and TRBJ2-5; the match to TRBD2 covers 9 bases. This CDR3 has 17 residues. Losses at the gene ends were 1 base for V and 2 bases for J; bases not matched to a gene: 8. Germline V gene lookup returns CDR1 MGHDK and CDR2 SYGVNS. The CDR3 region has the DNA TGTGCCAGCAGTGAATCGGCGAGCGGGGGGTTTCAAGAGACCCAGTACTTC. Its translation is CASSESASGGFQETQYF.

This clonotype was counted ten times or more. J is TRBJ1-6 and V is TRBV6-2 or TRBV6-3; 7 nucleotides align to TRBD1. There are 14 residues in the CDR3. Germline loops: CDR1 MNHEY, CDR2 SVGEGT. V dropped 8 bases and J dropped 2; count of bases not matched to a gene: 3. For the CDR3, the DNA is TGTGCCAGCGGGGGACAGACCTATAATTCACCCCTCCACTTT. This codes for CASGGQTYNSPLHF.

The chain has TRBV2 and TRBJ2-3; D possibly corresponds to TRBD2 (6 bases). V was shortened by 3 bases and J by 5 bases, with 15 bases between the two germline ends. Per germline, CDR1 SNHLY and CDR2 FYNNEI. The CDR3 contains 15 residues. In nucleotides, the CDR3 is TGTGCCAGCAGTGACGGACTTGTGGGAGGAGATACGCAGTATTTT. It codes for CASSDGLVGGDTQYF.

Notes on this clonotype: This may stem from a read error, because a much larger clone lies one nucleotide away. Because it lacks the conserved phenylalanine or tryptophan at the end, this CDR3 is likely a read error. The chain has TRBV19 and TRBJ1-5; D might be TRBD1 (5 bases). This CDR3 comprises 16 residues. CDR1 and CDR2 (germline): LNHDA, SQIVND (reference sequence). V lost 7 bases and J lost 2, with 18 bases in between. CDR3 sequence reads: CASIGPGPRGNQPQHS. The CDR3 DNA reads TGTGCCAGTATTGGCCCGGGACCCCGGGGCAATCAGCCCCAGCATTCT.

This clonotype came up many times. J is TRBJ2-7 and V is TRBV11-2; D is perhaps TRBD1 (6 bases). The germline CDR1 and CDR2 sequences are SGHAT and FQNNGV. V dropped 5 bases and J dropped 0 bases, with 11 bases sitting between them. The CDR3 loop spans 14 amino acids. CDR3 sequence: CASSAQGSSYEQYF. CDR3 sequence (DNA): TGTGCCAGCAGCGCACAGGGAAGCTCCTACGAGCAGTACTTC.

This sequence joins TRBV18 and TRBJ1-1; D may be TRBD1 (5 bases). V lost 4 bases, J lost 7 bases, and 10 bases lay in between. CDR3 length: 12 amino acids. Per the germline V gene, CDR1 is KGHSH and CDR2 is LQKENI. CDR3 coding DNA: TGTGCCAGCTCACAGGTAACAGGTGAAGCTTTCTTT. It encodes CASSQVTGEAFF.

This clonotype has at least ten counts. The chain has TRBV7-9 and TRBJ2-7; D not certain. The V end lost 4 bases, the J end lost 0 bases, and 13 bases lay between the germline ends. Germline CDR1 reads SEHNR; CDR2 reads FQNEAQ (reference sequence). The CDR3 extends over 15 amino acids. The CDR3 nucleotides are TGTGCCAGCAGCTCAGCGCGACTGAACTCCTACGAGCAGTACGTC. Translating it yields CASSSARLNSYEQYV.

This clonotype was found a few times. The rearrangement links TRBV6-5 to TRBJ2-2; 16 bases line up with TRBD2. J was trimmed by 7 bases and V by 2 bases; bases with no gene match: 7. The CDR3 extends over 18 amino acids. Germline V lookup: CDR1 MNHEY, CDR2 SVGAGI. CDR3 bases: TGTGCCAGCAGTTACGCTGGGACTAGCGGGGGGGCCGGCGGGGAGCTGTTTTTT. The encoded protein is CASSYAGTSGGAGGELFF.

Here the CDR3 DNA reads TGTGCCAGCAGTGAATTTGACAGGGGGGTCCAGCCCCAGCATTTT. This encodes CASSEFDRGVQPQHF. This sequence joins TRBV6-1 and TRBJ1-5; TRBD1 matches 9 bases. Trimming at V came to 2 bases and at J to 7 bases, leaving 6 bases not matched to a gene. This CDR3 is 15 amino acids long. Germline CDR1 and CDR2: MNHNS and SASEGT.

The chain links TRBV7-9 to TRBJ1-6; 7 nucleotides align to TRBD1. Germline V lookup: CDR1 SEHNR, CDR2 FQNEAQ (reference sequence). There are 15 residues in the CDR3. The V segment lost 5 bases and the J segment 10 bases; nucleotides outside the gene matches: 11. The CDR3 reads CASSGDREGASPLHF. As DNA, the CDR3 is TGTGCCAGCAGCGGAGACAGGGAAGGAGCATCACCCCTCCACTTT.

Points on this clonotype: This sequence may be a read error, since a much larger clone differs from it by one base. The chain has TRBV6-1 and TRBJ1-1; the match to TRBD1 covers 7 bases. This CDR3 contains 14 residues. The germline CDR1 and CDR2 sequences are MNHNS and SASEGT. CDR3 loop: CASNHRGQNNEAFF. In DNA, the CDR3 is TGTGCCAGCAATCACAGGGGTCAGAACAATGAAGCTTTCTTT.

The chain joins TRBV6-2 or TRBV6-3 to TRBJ1-5; 7 positions agree with TRBD1. V gave up 2 bases and J gave up 2 bases; unmatched junction bases: 9. Germline values: CDR1 MNHEY, CDR2 SVGEGT. The CDR3 is 17 residues long. The CDR3 region has the DNA TGTGCCAGCAGTTACGAAACAGGGGTCGTTCGCAATCAGCCCCAGCATTTT. It encodes CASSYETGVVRNQPQHF.

Here the CDR3 reads CASSLAGTGGNEQFF. The DNA of the CDR3 is TGTGCCAGCAGCTTAGCAGGGACAGGGGGCAATGAGCAGTTCTTC. This rearrangement joins TRBV7-6 to TRBJ2-1; the match to TRBD1 covers 11 bases. V lost 0 bases and J lost 6; bases outside the gene matches: 1. This CDR3 has 15 residues. Germline values: CDR1 SGHVS, CDR2 FNYEAQ. Full variable domain (rest looked up from reference TRBV7-6 and TRBJ2-1): GAGVSQSPRYKVTKRGQDVALRCDPISGHVSLYWYRQALGQGPEFLTYFNYEAQQDKSGLPNDRFSAERPEGSISTLTIQRTEQRDSAMYRCASSLAGTGGNEQFFGPGTRLTVL.

With regard to this clonotype: This may be a read error: a much more frequent sequence differs by one nucleotide. The V and J genes are TRBV6-2 or TRBV6-3 and TRBJ2-3; 13 bases map to TRBD2. V gave up 8 bases and J gave up 1 base; unmatched junction bases: 3. From germline, CDR1 is MNHEY and CDR2 SVGEGT. The CDR3 sequence is 15 residues long. The CDR3 loop reads CASRGTSGGTDTQYF. CDR3 DNA: TGTGCCAGCCGAGGGACTAGCGGGGGCACAGATACGCAGTATTTT.

For this clonotype: This may come from a read error, since a much larger clone is one base off. The chain carries TRBV6-6 and TRBJ1-2; D is uncertain. The germline CDR1 and CDR2 sequences are MNHNY and SVGAGI (reference sequence). Trimming removed 4 bases at V and 2 bases at J, with 14 bases between. The CDR3 is 15 amino acids. For the CDR3, the DNA is TGTGCCAGCAGTTCAAATGAACAGAACAACTATGGCTACACCTTC. Amino acids: CASSSNEQNNYGYTF.